This T cell receptor beta chain emerged from a study of cytomegalovirus exposure and HLA in healthy donors. The wider study: It was reported in a later analysis that the approximately 110 validation repertoires used the same platform as the approximately 690 first-cohort repertoires.

Concerning this clone itself: The antigen remains unidentified.

This CDR3 region has 14 residues. Looked up from germline, CDR1 is SEHNR and CDR2 is FQNEAQ (reference sequence). The V and J ends lost 8 bases and 10 bases respectively, with 21 bases between them. Study-wide findings and caveats: According to the study, 160 or so TCR beta chains were cytomegalovirus-associated. It was confirmed in vitro that three of the CMV-associated chains were specific for CMV antigens.

An approximately 120-subject validation cohort, separate from the approximately 610-subject first cohort, supplied the donors. Here immunoSEQ multiplex PCR was the method, and the copy in TCRdb shows in-frame clones only, minus some. Among 200,000 to 250,000 clones listed, less than 90% were seen once. The clonotype was recovered from a woman aged 18-35 years in good health and CMV-seronegative. The sequencing sample was made of PBMCs. V is TRBV7-9 and J is TRBJ2-1; D is perhaps TRBD1 (5 bases). CDR3 DNA sequence: TGTGCCAGCTCCTCCGAGCGTCAGGGCAGGGAGCAGTTCTTC. Translating it yields CASSSERQGREQFF.